This T cell receptor beta chain is drawn from a study of Ad26.COV2.S vaccination and SARS-CoV-2 variants. Study-wide points: Measurement of non-spike TCR breadth gave similar results in vaccine and placebo recipients. Among vaccine recipients, spike-specific TCR breadth exceeded that of placebo recipients. It is possible that the TCR breadth and depth analyses underestimated the total T cell responses.

Germline V lookup: CDR1 SQVTM, CDR2 ANQGSEA. The CDR3 is 13 amino acids. Losses at the gene ends were 3 bases for V and 5 bases for J; bases not matched to a gene: 3. Notes on this clone: The antigen is undetermined.

This table comes from immunoSEQ multiplex PCR, and its TCRdb copy is limited to in-frame clones, with some not included. Of about 350,000 clones listed, about 92% are singletons. The chain employs TRBV29-1 and TRBJ1-2; 10 nucleotides align to TRBD1. This receptor was identified in a human donor who had recovered from COVID-19. The starting material was peripheral blood, obtained after recovery from COVID-19. CDR3 region: CSVEGQGKYGYTF. As DNA, the CDR3 is TGCAGCGTTGAGGGACAGGGGAAGTATGGCTACACCTTC.